The entry that follows covers one TCR beta chain sequence. The authors distributed each subset's genomic DNA evenly over several immunoSEQ plates. Clones were sequenced by immunoSEQ multiplex PCR, and TCRdb holds only the in-frame ones, with some missing. The sample shows 2,100,000 or so clones, around 95% of them seen only once. This record belongs to a study of shared clonotypes between healthy human individuals. The germline V gene has CDR1 MNHEY and CDR2 SMNVEV (reference sequence). Trimming took 3 bases from V and 5 from J; bases not matched to a gene: 9. The CDR3 spans 16 residues. This sequence originates from a man aged 18 to 30 in good health. Sequenced material: naive CD4+ T cells sorted from blood. Documented subset: CD45RA+ positively selected. This rearrangement joins TRBV27 to TRBJ2-5; 10 positions match TRBD2. As DNA, the CDR3 is TGTGCCAGCAGTTTGGGGGCTAGCGGGAGATCGGAGACCCAGTACTTC. Residues: CASSLGASGRSETQYF.